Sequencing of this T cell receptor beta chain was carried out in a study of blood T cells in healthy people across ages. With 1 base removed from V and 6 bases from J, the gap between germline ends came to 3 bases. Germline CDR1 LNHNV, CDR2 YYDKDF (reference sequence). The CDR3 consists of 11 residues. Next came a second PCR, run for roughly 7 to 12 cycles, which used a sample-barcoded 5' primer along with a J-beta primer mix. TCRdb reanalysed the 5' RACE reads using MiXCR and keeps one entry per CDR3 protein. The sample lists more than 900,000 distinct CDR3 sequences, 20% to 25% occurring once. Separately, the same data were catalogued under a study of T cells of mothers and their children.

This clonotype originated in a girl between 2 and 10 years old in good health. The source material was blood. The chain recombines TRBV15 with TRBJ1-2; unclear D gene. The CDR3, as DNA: TGTGCCACCAGCAGAGGGAATGGCTACACCTTC. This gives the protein CATSRGNGYTF.